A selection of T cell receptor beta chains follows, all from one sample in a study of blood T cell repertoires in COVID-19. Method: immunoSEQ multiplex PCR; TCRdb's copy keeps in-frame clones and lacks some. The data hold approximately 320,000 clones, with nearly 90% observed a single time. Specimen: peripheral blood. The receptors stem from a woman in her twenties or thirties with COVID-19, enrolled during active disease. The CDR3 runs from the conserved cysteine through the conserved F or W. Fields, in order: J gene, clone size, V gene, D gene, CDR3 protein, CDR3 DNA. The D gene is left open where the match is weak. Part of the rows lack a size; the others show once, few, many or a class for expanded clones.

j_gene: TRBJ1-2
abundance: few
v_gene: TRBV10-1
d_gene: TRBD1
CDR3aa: CASSAGTGIYGYTF
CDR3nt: TGCGCCAGCAGCGCCGGGACAGGGATCTATGGCTACACCTTC

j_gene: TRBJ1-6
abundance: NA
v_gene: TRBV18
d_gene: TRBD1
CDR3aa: CASSSRGLPDRGGNSPLHF
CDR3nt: TGTGCCAGCTCATCTCGGGGTTTGCCGGACAGGGGCGGGAATTCACCCCTCCACTTT

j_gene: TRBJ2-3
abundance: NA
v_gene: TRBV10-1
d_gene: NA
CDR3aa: CASSVAHSPDTQYF
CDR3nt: TGCGCCAGCAGTGTAGCCCATAGCCCAGATACGCAGTATTTT

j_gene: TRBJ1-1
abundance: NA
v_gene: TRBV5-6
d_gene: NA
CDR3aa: CASSFKFRGAEAFF
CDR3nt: TGTGCCAGCAGCTTTAAGTTTCGGGGGGCTGAAGCTTTCTTT

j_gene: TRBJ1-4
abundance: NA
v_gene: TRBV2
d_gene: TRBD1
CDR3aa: CASSLGQGGREKLFF
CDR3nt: TGTGCCAGCAGTCTAGGACAGGGCGGGCGGGAAAAACTGTTTTTT

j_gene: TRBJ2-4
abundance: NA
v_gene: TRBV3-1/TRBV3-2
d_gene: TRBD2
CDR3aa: CASSQDFGLGGNIQYF
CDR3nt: TGTGCCAGCAGCCAAGACTTCGGCCTGGGGGGGAACATTCAGTACTTC

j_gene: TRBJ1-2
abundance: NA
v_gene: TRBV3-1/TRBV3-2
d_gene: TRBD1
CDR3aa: CASSQDRGIYGYTF
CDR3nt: TGTGCCAGCAGCCAAGACAGGGGGATCTATGGCTACACCTTC

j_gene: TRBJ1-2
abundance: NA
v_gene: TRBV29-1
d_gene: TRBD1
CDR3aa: CSVDGDRGYTF
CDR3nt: TGCAGCGTTGATGGGGACAGGGGCTACACCTTC

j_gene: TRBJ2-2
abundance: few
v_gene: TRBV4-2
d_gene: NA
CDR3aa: CASSPANGQRNTGELFF
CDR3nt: TGTGCCAGCAGCCCAGCTAACGGACAGAGAAACACCGGGGAGCTGTTTTTT

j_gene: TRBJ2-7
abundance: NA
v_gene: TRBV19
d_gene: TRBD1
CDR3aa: CASSVGTGVPYEQYF
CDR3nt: TGTGCCAGTAGTGTCGGGACAGGGGTCCCCTACGAGCAGTACTTC

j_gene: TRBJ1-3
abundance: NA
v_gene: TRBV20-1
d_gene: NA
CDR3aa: CSASPYSGNTIYF
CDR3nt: TGCAGTGCTAGTCCCTACTCTGGAAACACCATATATTTT

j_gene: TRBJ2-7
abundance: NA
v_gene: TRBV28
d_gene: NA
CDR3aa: CASSYTGNEQYF
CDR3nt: TGTGCCAGCAGTTATACAGGGAATGAGCAGTACTTC

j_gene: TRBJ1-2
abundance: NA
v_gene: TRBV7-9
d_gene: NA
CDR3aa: CASSAGLDYGYTF
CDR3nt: TGTGCCAGCAGCGCAGGGCTGGACTATGGCTACACCTTC

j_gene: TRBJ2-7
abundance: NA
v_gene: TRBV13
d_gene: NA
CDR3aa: CASSLGLSGEQYF
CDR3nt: TGTGCCAGCAGCTTAGGCCTTTCGGGAGAGCAGTACTTC

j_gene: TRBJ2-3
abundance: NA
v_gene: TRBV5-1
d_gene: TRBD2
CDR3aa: CASSLGGGGSMAQYF
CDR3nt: TGCGCCAGCAGCTTGGGTGGCGGGGGATCCATGGCGCAGTATTTT

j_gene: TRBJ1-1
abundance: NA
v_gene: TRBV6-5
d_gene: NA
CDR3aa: CASSRPWVGTEAFF
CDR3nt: TGTGCCAGCAGCCGCCCCTGGGTCGGGACTGAAGCTTTCTTT

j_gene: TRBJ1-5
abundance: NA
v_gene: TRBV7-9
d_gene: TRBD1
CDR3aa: CASSPSPGGGNQPQHF
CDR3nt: TGTGCCAGCAGCCCGAGTCCAGGGGGTGGCAATCAGCCCCAGCATTTT

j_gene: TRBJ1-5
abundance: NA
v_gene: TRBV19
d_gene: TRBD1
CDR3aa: CASRQGNQPQHF
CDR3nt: TGTGCCAGTAGACAGGGGAATCAGCCCCAGCATTTT

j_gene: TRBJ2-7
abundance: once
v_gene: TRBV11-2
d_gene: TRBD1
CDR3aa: CASSLDRVEQYF
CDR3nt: TGTGCCAGCAGTTTAGACAGGGTCGAGCAGTACTTC

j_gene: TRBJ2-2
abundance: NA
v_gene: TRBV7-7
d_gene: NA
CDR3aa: CASSLTDSNTGELFF
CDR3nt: TGTGCCAGCAGCTTAACGGACAGTAACACCGGGGAGCTGTTTTTT

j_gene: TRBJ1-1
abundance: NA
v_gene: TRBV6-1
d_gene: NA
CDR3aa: CASSEGRGGAGNTEAFF
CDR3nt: TGTGCCAGCAGTGAAGGCCGCGGAGGGGCTGGGAACACTGAAGCTTTCTTT

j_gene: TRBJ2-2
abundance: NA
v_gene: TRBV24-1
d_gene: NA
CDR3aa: CATSDQGSVTGELFF
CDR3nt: TGTGCCACCAGTGATCAGGGTTCGGTGACCGGGGAGCTGTTTTTT

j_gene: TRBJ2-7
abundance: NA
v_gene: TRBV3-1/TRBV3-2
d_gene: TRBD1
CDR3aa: CASTGTVGRWGGTPYEQYF
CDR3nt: TGTGCCAGCACCGGGACAGTCGGTCGGTGGGGTGGTACCCCCTACGAGCAGTACTTC

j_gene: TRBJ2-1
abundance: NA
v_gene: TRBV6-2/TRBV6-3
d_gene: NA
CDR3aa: CASSSSSTYNEQFF
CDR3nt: TGTGCCAGCAGTTCGTCTAGTACCTACAATGAGCAGTTCTTC

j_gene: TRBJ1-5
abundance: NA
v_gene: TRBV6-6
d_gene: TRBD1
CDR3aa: CASGQGSNQPQHF
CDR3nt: TGTGCCAGCGGACAGGGGAGCAATCAGCCCCAGCATTTT

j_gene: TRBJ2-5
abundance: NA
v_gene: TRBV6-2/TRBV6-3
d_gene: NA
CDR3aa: CASSYPGVKYEETQYF
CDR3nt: TGTGCCAGCAGTTACCCCGGTGTGAAATATGAAGAGACCCAGTACTTC

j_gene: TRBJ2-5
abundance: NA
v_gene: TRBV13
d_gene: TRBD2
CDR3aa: CTSSEAIRGGRETQYF
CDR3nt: TGTACCAGCTCCGAAGCGATCCGCGGGGGTCGGGAGACCCAGTACTTC

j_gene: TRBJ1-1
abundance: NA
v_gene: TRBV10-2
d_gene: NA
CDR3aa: CASWGAEAFF
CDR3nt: TGCGCCAGCTGGGGGGCTGAAGCTTTCTTT

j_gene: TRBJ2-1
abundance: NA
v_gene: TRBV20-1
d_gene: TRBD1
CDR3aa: CSARARTGLFF
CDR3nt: TGCAGTGCTAGAGCTCGGACAGGGCTGTTCTTC

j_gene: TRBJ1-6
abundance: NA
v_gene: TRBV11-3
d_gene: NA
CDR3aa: CASSLDRRSSYNSPLHF
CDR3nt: TGTGCCAGCAGCTTAGATCGGCGGAGCTCCTATAATTCACCCCTCCACTTT

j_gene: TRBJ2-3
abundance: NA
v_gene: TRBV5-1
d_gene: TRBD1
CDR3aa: CASSLEGFRDREDTQYF
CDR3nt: TGCGCCAGCAGCTTGGAAGGCTTTAGGGACAGGGAGGATACGCAGTATTTT

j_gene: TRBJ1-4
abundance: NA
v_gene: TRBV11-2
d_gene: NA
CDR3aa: CASSLIQGGKLFF
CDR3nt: TGTGCCAGCAGCTTAATTCAGGGCGGAAAACTGTTTTTT

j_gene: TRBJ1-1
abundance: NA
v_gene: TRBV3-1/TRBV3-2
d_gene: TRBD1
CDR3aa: CASSHRQGEAFF
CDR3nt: TGTGCCAGCAGCCACAGACAGGGTGAAGCTTTCTTT

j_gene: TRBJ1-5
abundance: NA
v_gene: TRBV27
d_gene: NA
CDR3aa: CASALSGGWNQPQHF
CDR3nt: TGTGCCAGCGCACTTTCCGGGGGGTGGAATCAGCCCCAGCATTTT

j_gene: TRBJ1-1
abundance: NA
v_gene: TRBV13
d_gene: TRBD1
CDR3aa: CASSLQGGNTEAFF
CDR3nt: TGTGCCAGCAGCCTACAGGGGGGAAACACTGAAGCTTTCTTT

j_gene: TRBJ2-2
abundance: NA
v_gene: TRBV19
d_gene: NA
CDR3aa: CASEKQANTGELFF
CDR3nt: TGTGCCAGTGAGAAGCAGGCGAACACCGGGGAGCTGTTTTTT

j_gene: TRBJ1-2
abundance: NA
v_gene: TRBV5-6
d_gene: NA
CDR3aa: CASSWGGGGYTF
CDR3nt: TGTGCCAGCAGCTGGGGAGGAGGTGGCTACACCTTC

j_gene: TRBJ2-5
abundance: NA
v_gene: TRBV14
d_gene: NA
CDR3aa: CASSQGGRFVETQYF
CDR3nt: TGTGCCAGCAGCCAAGGGGGGAGGTTCGTGGAGACCCAGTACTTC

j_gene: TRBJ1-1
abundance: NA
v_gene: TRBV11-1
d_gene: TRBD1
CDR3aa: CASRGDSPYTEAFF
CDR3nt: TGTGCCAGCAGAGGGGACAGCCCTTACACTGAAGCTTTCTTT

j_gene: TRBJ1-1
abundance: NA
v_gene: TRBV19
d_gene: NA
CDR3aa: CASSIWPGQTGNTEAFF
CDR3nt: TGTGCCAGTAGTATATGGCCAGGACAGACGGGTAACACTGAAGCTTTCTTT

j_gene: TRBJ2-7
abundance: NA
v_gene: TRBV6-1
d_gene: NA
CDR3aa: CASSEWSGRSYEQYF
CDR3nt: TGTGCCAGCAGTGAATGGAGCGGGCGATCCTACGAGCAGTACTTC

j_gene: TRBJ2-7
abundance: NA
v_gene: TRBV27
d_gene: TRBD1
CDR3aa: CASSLTGALYEQYF
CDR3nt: TGTGCCAGCAGTTTGACAGGGGCCCTGTACGAGCAGTACTTC

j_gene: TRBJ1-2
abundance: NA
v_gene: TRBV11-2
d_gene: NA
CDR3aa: CASSALGLYSSDSGYTF
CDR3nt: TGTGCCAGCAGCGCTTTGGGTTTGTACAGTAGCGATTCTGGCTACACCTTC

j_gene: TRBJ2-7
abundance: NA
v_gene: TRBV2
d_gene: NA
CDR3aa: CASSGEAWPTYEQYF
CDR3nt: TGTGCCAGCAGTGGTGAGGCTTGGCCCACCTACGAGCAGTACTTC

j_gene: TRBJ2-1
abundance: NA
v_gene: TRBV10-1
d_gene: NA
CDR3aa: CATPRVSYNEQFF
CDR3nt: TGCGCCACCCCTCGGGTCTCCTACAATGAGCAGTTCTTC

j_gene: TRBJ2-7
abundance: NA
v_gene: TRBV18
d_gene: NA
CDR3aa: CASSSTRQGRNEQYF
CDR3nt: TGTGCCAGCTCCTCGACCCGCCAGGGGCGAAACGAGCAGTACTTC

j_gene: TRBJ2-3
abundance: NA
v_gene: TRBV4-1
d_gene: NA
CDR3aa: CASSRSNEGGRGTDTQYF
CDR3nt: TGCGCCAGCAGCCGATCGAACGAGGGGGGGCGAGGCACAGATACGCAGTATTTT

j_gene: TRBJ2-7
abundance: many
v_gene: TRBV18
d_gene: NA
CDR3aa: CASSPGPSSYEQYF
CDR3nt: TGTGCCAGCTCACCAGGTCCGAGCTCCTACGAGCAGTACTTC

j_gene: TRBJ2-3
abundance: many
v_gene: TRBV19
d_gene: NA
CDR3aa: CASSIAWDTQVVYF
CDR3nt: TGTGCCAGTAGTATAGCCTGGGACACGCAGGTGGTGTATTTT